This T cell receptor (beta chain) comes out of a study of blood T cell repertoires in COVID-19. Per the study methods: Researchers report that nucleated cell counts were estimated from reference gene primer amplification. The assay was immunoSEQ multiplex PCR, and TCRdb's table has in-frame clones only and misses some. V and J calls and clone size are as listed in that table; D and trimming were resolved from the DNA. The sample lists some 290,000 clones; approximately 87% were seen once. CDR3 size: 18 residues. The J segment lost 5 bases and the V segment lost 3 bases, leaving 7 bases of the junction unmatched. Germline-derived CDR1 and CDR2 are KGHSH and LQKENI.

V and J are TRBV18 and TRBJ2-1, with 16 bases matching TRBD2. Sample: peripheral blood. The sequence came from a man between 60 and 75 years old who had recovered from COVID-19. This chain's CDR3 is CASSPSGLAGGPNNEQFF. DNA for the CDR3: TGTGCCAGCTCACCTTCGGGACTAGCGGGAGGGCCCAACAATGAGCAGTTCTTC.